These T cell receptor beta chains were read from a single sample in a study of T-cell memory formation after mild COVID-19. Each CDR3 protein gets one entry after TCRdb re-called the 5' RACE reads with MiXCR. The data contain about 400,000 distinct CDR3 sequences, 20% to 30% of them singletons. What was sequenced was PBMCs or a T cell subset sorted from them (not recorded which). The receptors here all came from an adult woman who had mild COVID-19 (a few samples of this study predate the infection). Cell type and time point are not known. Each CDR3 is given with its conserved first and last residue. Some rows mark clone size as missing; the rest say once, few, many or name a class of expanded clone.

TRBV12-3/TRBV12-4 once CASIPQGAGNTIYF
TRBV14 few CASSQGVQGASGELFF
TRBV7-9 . CASSYVGRRAEGDYGYTF
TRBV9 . CASSVEPTGITYNEQFF
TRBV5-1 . CASSFGIEAFF
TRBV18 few CASSPPAPGAQFF
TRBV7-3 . CASGGYYGYTF
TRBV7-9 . CASSLGRGSENIQYF
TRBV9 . CASTRWNDYGYTF
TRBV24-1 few CATSETGGDYGYTF
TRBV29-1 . CSVDGQGEETQYF
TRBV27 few CASGEIPGANVLTF
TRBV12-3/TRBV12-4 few CASSPNSGTGGSTDTQYF
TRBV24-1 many CATSGGQPQHF
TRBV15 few CATSDRQPGELFF
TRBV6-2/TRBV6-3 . CASSTGTGGFLSNQPQHF
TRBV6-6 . CASSYSNRGFSNQPQHF
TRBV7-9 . CASSLGDTPIWDTQYF
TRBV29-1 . CSVGIYNEQFF
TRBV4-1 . CASSQDRGQGATNYGYTF
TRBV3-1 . CASSQPSGRTYEQYF
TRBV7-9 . CASSWLQGDTEAFF
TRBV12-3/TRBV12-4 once CASRHPGPRNYGYTF
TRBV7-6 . CASSLAKSDTQYF
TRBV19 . CASKPGEASGHYEQYF
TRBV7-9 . CASSVSGRNSNQPQHF
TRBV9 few CASSVGSGGRISTDTQYF
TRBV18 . CASSPPNSGVEQYF
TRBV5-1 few CASSHDREGEKLFF
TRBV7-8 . CASSLLPAREQFF
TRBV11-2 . CASSLDMYGTPADTQYF
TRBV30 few CAWSGPGQGKKLFF
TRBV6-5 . CASRKGGTGELFF
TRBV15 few CATSRDSPRWGLAGEDTQYF